The next 9 T cell receptor beta chains were all read from a single sample in a study of T cell clones after liver transplantation. Generated by immunoSEQ multiplex PCR, the TCRdb table keeps only in-frame clones and is missing some. The sample has about 75,000 clones, 84% seen once. The source was CD4+ T cells from blood, collected 48 to 50 months after liver transplant. The receptors stem from a human patient who received a liver transplant. These T cells may partly come from the graft donor.

This clone was seen a single time. The chain links TRBV7-2 to TRBJ2-5; D might be TRBD1 or TRBD2, each matching 5 bases. With 3 bases removed from V and 3 bases from J, the gap between germline ends came to 8 bases. CDR1 SGHTA and CDR2 FQGNSA come from the germline V gene. The CDR3 is 13 residues long. CDR3 protein: CASSFVGEETQYF. The CDR3 DNA follows: TGTGCCAGCAGCTTCGTGGGGGAAGAGACCCAGTACTTC.

The chain combines TRBV27 with TRBJ2-5; possible D gene TRBD1, 5 bases. The germline gives CDR1 MNHEY, CDR2 SMNVEV (reference sequence). V gave up 3 bases and J gave up 2 bases, with 10 bases separating them. This CDR3 is built from 14 residues. CDR3 nucleotide sequence: TGTGCCAGCAGTTTTATGGGGCCTCAAGAGACCCAGTACTTC. The encoded protein is CASSFMGPQETQYF.

The CDR3 coding sequence is TGTGCCAGCAGTGCTGAGATCCAAGAGACCCAGTACTTC. It translates to CASSAEIQETQYF. The chain recombines TRBV2 with TRBJ2-5, with D unclear. The CDR3 extends over 13 amino acids. CDR1 and CDR2 from the germline V gene are SNHLY and FYNNEI. The V gene lost 4 bases and the J gene lost 1 base, with 7 bases spanning the gap.

The chain combines TRBV6-1 with TRBJ2-6, with unresolved D. V lost 3 bases, J lost 7 bases, and 10 bases lay in between. The CDR3 loop spans 14 amino acids. The germline CDR1 and CDR2 sequences are MNHNS and SASEGT. CDR3 sequence reads: CASSDPKGANVLTF. The CDR3 coding sequence is TGTGCCAGCAGTGACCCTAAGGGAGCCAACGTCCTGACTTTC.

The chain carries TRBV6-5 and TRBJ1-2; tentative D call: TRBD1 (5 bases). Trimming stripped 6 bases from V and 5 bases from J, with 7 bases between. This CDR3 has 11 residues. Germline V gives CDR1 MNHEY, CDR2 SVGAGI. The CDR3 is CASRGVYGYTF. The CDR3 nucleotides read TGTGCCAGCAGGGGGGTTTATGGCTACACCTTC.

This chain uses TRBV5-6 with TRBJ2-5; 13 bases are a match to TRBD2. The germline CDR1 and CDR2 sequences are SGHDT and YYEEEE. The junction had 9 bases not matched to a gene; V was cut back by 4 bases and J by 0 bases. The CDR3 extends over 18 amino acids. The CDR3 reads CASSPGLAGPKYQETQYF. As DNA, the CDR3 is TGTGCCAGCAGCCCGGGACTAGCGGGACCAAAGTACCAAGAGACCCAGTACTTC.

The chain has TRBV19 and TRBJ1-2, with D possibly matching TRBD1 (6 bases). CDR3 length: 16 amino acids. Germline CDR1 is LNHDA and CDR2 is SQIVND (reference sequence). V lost 5 bases, J lost 5 bases, and 21 bases lay in between. CDR3 sequence: CASSEPGQGDLYGYTF. The CDR3 DNA reads TGTGCCAGTAGTGAACCGGGACAAGGAGACCTTTATGGCTACACCTTC.

This clone was picked up a small number of times. J is TRBJ2-3 and V is TRBV6-5, with TRBD1 as a possible D gene (6 bases). V was clipped by 10 bases and J by 1 base, with 15 bases between them. Germline V CDR1 and CDR2: MNHEY, SVGAGI. There are 14 residues in the CDR3. DNA of the CDR3: TGTGCCACCATGGGGGCCAGGGGCACAGATACGCAGTATTTT. This sequence encodes CATMGARGTDTQYF.

V and J are TRBV7-9 and TRBJ1-1; 7 bases are shared with TRBD1. The CDR3 extends over 15 amino acids. Germline CDR1 SEHNR, CDR2 FQNEAQ (reference sequence). V shed 5 bases, J shed 1 base, and the junction held 7 bases outside the gene matches. CDR3 in DNA: TGTGCCAGCAGCCCCGAAGGGGGCAGGAACACTGAAGCTTTCTTT. Its protein is CASSPEGGRNTEAFF.